These T cell receptor beta chains were read from a single sample in a study of blood T cells in healthy people across ages. TCRdb used MiXCR to reprocess the 5' RACE reads, holding one entry per CDR3 protein. Of some 1 million distinct CDR3 sequences detected, around 43% appear once; the ten largest clones hold 15% to 20%. Sequencing input: blood. These receptors came from a woman in her fifties or sixties in good health. The CDR3 runs from the conserved cysteine through the conserved F or W.

>TRBV9
CASSQWGGRLDTGELFF
>TRBV9
CASSVGGSETQFF
>TRBV27
CASSPVWGRETQYF
>TRBV29-1
CSVGPLGQGSNYGYTF
>TRBV20-1
CSASSAVGYTF
>TRBV29-1
CSVEDRGGVVESSYEQYF
>TRBV6-4
CASSDETGANVLTF
>TRBV3-1
CASSQEGLASYNEQFF
>TRBV9
CASSPWGGLAGVGEQYF
>TRBV25-1
CASSLPPSGQRKEKLFF
>TRBV19
CASSINSPGLVYNEQFF